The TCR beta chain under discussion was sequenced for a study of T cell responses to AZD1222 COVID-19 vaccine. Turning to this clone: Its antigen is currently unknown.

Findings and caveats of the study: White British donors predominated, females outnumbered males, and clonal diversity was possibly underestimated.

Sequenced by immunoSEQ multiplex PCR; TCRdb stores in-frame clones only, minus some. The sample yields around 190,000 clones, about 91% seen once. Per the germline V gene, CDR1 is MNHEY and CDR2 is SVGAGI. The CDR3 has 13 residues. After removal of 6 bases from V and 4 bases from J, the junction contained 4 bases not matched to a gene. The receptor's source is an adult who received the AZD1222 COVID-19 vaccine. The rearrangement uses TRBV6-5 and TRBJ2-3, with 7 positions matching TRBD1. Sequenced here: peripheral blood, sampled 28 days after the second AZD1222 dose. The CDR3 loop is CASSRQGPDTQYF. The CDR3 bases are TGTGCCAGCAGCCGACAGGGTCCAGATACGCAGTATTTT.